These 19 T cell receptor beta chains share one sample of origin, sequenced in a study of CD4 T cells in relation to SARS-CoV-2 and coronaviruses. Unexposed donor CD4+ T cells date from 2011-2018, before the COVID-19 pandemic. After nine to ten days of culture, CD4+ T cells were isolated. Assay: immunoSEQ multiplex PCR; the TCRdb copy retains only in-frame clones and omits some. The table shows 24,000 or so clones, with 75% to 85% occurring only once. These receptors have no known antigen. The sample taken for sequencing was CD4+ T cells from PBMCs, cultured in vitro. These receptors were obtained from a human donor in good health.

The V and J genes are TRBV19 and TRBJ2-7, with 7 bases aligning to TRBD2. V lost 8 bases and J lost 0; bases outside the gene matches: 7. This CDR3 comprises 14 residues. The germline CDR1 and CDR2 sequences are LNHDA and SQIVND (reference sequence). The CDR3 nucleotides read TGTGCCAGTGGGAGGGCCCCTGGCTCCTACGAGCAGTACTTC. Amino acid sequence: CASGRAPGSYEQYF.

The CDR3 loop is CASSLEWGSGELFF. DNA of the CDR3: TGTGCCAGCAGCTTAGAATGGGGGTCGGGGGAGCTGTTTTTT. The rearrangement joins TRBV7-2 to TRBJ2-2; possibly TRBD1 or TRBD2 for D (5 bases each). The CDR3 consists of 14 residues. The germline V gene encodes CDR1 SGHTA and CDR2 FQGNSA. Trimming took off 1 base at V and 8 bases at J, with 11 bases between the two ends. The variable domain in full, with the rest retrieved from reference TRBV7-2 and TRBJ2-2, is GAGVSQSPSNKVTEKGKDVELRCDPISGHTALYWYRQSLGQGLEFLIYFQGNSAPDKSGLPSDRFSAERTGGSVSTLTIQRTQQEDSAVYLCASSLEWGSGELFFGEGSRLTVL.

A few counts support this clone. This chain links TRBV28 with TRBJ2-7; possible D gene TRBD1, 6 bases. In germline, CDR1 is MDHEN, CDR2 SYDVKM. CDR3 length: 17 residues. Trimming shortened V by 3 bases and J by 1 base, and 19 bases separated the two germline ends. The CDR3 nucleotides read TGTGCCAGCAGTTTTGTTCAGGGGCAGGGGCTTTCCTACGAGCAGTACTTC. This translates into CASSFVQGQGLSYEQYF. The variable domain in full, with the rest retrieved from reference TRBV28 and TRBJ2-7, is DVKVTQSSRYLVKRTGEKVFLECVQDMDHENMFWYRQDPGLGLRLIYFSYDVKMKEKGDIPEGYSVSREKKERFSLILESASTNQTSMYLCASSFVQGQGLSYEQYFGPGTRLTVT.

The gene calls are TRBV5-1 and TRBJ1-1; perhaps TRBD1 as D (5 bases). Trimming removed 5 bases at V and 5 bases at J, with 16 bases between. Germline V lookup: CDR1 SGHRS, CDR2 YFSETQ. The CDR3 is made up of 14 amino acids. In DNA, the CDR3 is TGCGCCAGCAGGTTTTGGGGGGAAGGGACTGAAGCTTTCTTT. It encodes CASRFWGEGTEAFF.

The V and J genes are TRBV7-9 and TRBJ1-5; D remains unclear. This CDR3 spans 14 amino acids. In germline, CDR1 is SEHNR, CDR2 FQNEAQ (reference sequence). The ends were cut back, 1 base at V and 9 bases at J, with 13 bases in the middle. CDR3 sequence reads: CASSLGLERGPQHF. CDR3 DNA sequence: TGTGCCAGCAGCTTAGGGTTAGAAAGAGGGCCCCAGCATTTT.

J is TRBJ2-3 and V is TRBV5-1; D is unclear. Trimming took off 0 bases at V and 0 bases at J, with 11 bases between the two ends. Germline CDR1 SGHRS, CDR2 YFSETQ. The CDR3 loop spans 16 amino acids. CDR3 loop: CASSLGISDSTDTQYF. In DNA, the CDR3 is TGCGCCAGCAGCTTGGGGATAAGCGACAGCACAGATACGCAGTATTTT. The full variable domain, in which reference TRBV5-1 and TRBJ2-3 provide the parts outside the CDR3, is KAGVTQTPRYLIKTRGQQVTLSCSPISGHRSVSWYQQTPGQGLQFLFEYFSETQRNKGNFPGRFSGRQFSNSRSEMNVSTLELGDSALYLCASSLGISDSTDTQYFGPGTRLTVL.

The genes are TRBV5-6 and TRBJ1-1; maybe TRBD1 (6 bases). The length of the CDR3 is 14 residues. V lost 4 bases and J 11 bases, leaving 21 bases between the germline ends. Germline CDR1 is SGHDT and CDR2 is YYEEEE. CDR3 DNA: TGTGCCAGCAGCCAGATCACAGGGTCGAGTAGGGCTTTCTTT. Translation: CASSQITGSSRAFF. Using reference TRBV5-6 and TRBJ1-1 for the parts outside the CDR3, the full variable domain is DAGVTQSPTHLIKTRGQQVTLRCSPKSGHDTVSWYQQALGQGPQFIFQYYEEEERQRGNFPDRFSGHQFPNYSSELNVNALLLGDSALYLCASSQITGSSRAFFGQGTRLTVV.

The V and J genes are TRBV2 and TRBJ2-3; maybe TRBD2 (5 bases). The V gene lost 3 bases and the J gene lost 4 bases, with 14 bases spanning the gap. Germline V gene sequence: CDR1 SNHLY, CDR2 FYNNEI. This CDR3 region has 15 residues. The CDR3: CASSDVDYRPDTQYF. The DNA for the CDR3 is TGTGCCAGCAGTGATGTCGACTACCGCCCAGATACGCAGTATTTT.

The CDR3 reads CASSKDRPSSTDTQYF. CDR3 DNA sequence: TGTGCCAGCAGCAAAGACAGGCCTTCTAGCACAGATACGCAGTATTTT. The chain has TRBV5-5 and TRBJ2-3; D is perhaps TRBD1 (6 bases). The germline V and J ends were trimmed by 4 bases and 0 bases, with 15 bases remaining between them. The CDR3 loop spans 16 amino acids. Germline CDR1 reads SGHKS; CDR2 reads YYEKEE (reference sequence).

V usage is TRBV2 and J usage is TRBJ1-2, with D possibly matching TRBD1 (6 bases). This CDR3 contains 18 residues. With 0 bases removed from V and 2 bases from J, the gap between germline ends came to 19 bases. Per germline, CDR1 SNHLY and CDR2 FYNNEI. The CDR3 loop reads CASSEALPKGGLNYGYTF. CDR3 nucleotides: TGTGCCAGCAGTGAAGCGCTTCCCAAGGGGGGGCTGAACTATGGCTACACCTTC. Filled out from reference TRBV2 and TRBJ1-2, the complete variable domain reads EPEVTQTPSHQVTQMGQEVILRCVPISNHLYFYWYRQILGQKVEFLVSFYNNEISEKSEIFDDQFSVERPDGSNFTLKIRSTKLEDSAMYFCASSEALPKGGLNYGYTFGSGTRLTVV.

The rearrangement links TRBV14 to TRBJ2-3, with 7 positions matching TRBD2. The V gene's germline CDR1 is SGHDN and CDR2 FVKESK. After removal of 0 bases from V and 5 bases from J, the junction contained 11 bases not matched to a gene. CDR3 length: 17 residues. The chain's CDR3 is CASSQDRIAGGRDTQYF. DNA for the CDR3: TGTGCCAGCAGCCAAGATAGAATAGCGGGCGGTCGAGATACGCAGTATTTT.

The rearrangement joins TRBV19 to TRBJ2-1; TRBD2 agrees at 13 bases. Germline V gene data show CDR1 as LNHDA and CDR2 as SQIVND (reference sequence). The junction had 4 bases not matched to a gene; V was cut back by 9 bases and J by 5 bases. The CDR3 has 14 residues. The CDR3 is CASGTSGVDNEQFF. As DNA, the CDR3 is TGTGCCAGCGGGACTAGCGGGGTTGACAATGAGCAGTTCTTC.

This chain links TRBV10-2 with TRBJ2-3; 13 positions agree with TRBD2. Trimming removed 7 bases from V and 1 base from J; junction bases left unmatched: 5. This CDR3 spans 16 amino acids. Germline loops: CDR1 WSHSY, CDR2 SAAADI. The CDR3 here is CASTTSGGAGTDTQYF. In DNA, the CDR3 is TGCGCCAGCACCACTAGCGGGGGGGCCGGCACAGATACGCAGTATTTT.

The rearrangement links TRBV10-2 to TRBJ2-2; D might be TRBD1 (5 bases). Germline V gives CDR1 WSHSY, CDR2 SAAADI. The CDR3 has 14 residues. Between the trimmed V and J ends, which lost 7 bases and 3 bases, there was a span of 12 bases. CDR3 in amino acids: CASNQGEYTGELFF. The CDR3 DNA reads as TGCGCCAGCAACCAAGGGGAATACACCGGGGAGCTGTTTTTT.

The V call is TRBV4-1, the J call TRBJ2-7; a possible D gene is TRBD2 (5 bases). Deletions cut 1 base from V and 4 bases from J, with 11 bases between. The CDR3 totals 14 residues. Germline CDR1 reads MGHRA; CDR2 reads YSYEKL. CDR3 nucleotide sequence: TGCGCCAGCAGCCAAGCGGTTAGGGAGTACGAGCAGTACTTC. Encoded protein: CASSQAVREYEQYF.

CDR3 residues: CASSIGGQGAETQYF. In DNA form, the CDR3 reads TGTGCCAGTAGTATAGGGGGACAGGGGGCAGAGACCCAGTACTTC. The chain links TRBV19 to TRBJ2-5; 12 positions match TRBD1. After removal of 1 base from V and 4 bases from J, the junction contained 1 base not matched to a gene. The CDR3 is 15 amino acids. Germline loops: CDR1 LNHDA, CDR2 SQIVND (reference sequence).

Written as DNA, the CDR3 is TGTGCCAGCACCCCGGCGCCCCCCCCGGGAGAGCAGTTCTTC. Translating it yields CASTPAPPPGEQFF. This chain joins TRBV27 and TRBJ2-1, with D maybe TRBD2 (5 bases). Trimming removed 7 bases from V and 10 bases from J, with 20 bases in between. This CDR3 contains 14 residues. CDR1 MNHEY and CDR2 SMNVEV come from the germline V gene (reference sequence).

The chain joins TRBV18 to TRBJ1-4; 9 bases line up with TRBD1. V gave up 3 bases and J gave up 8 bases; unmatched junction bases: 1. The CDR3 runs 13 residues. In germline, CDR1 is KGHSH, CDR2 LQKENI. The CDR3 region is CASSPGTGEKLFF. Here the CDR3 DNA reads TGTGCCAGCTCACCGGGGACAGGGGAAAAACTGTTTTTT.

The rearrangement links TRBV19 to TRBJ2-5; 9 positions agree with TRBD2. The V gene's germline CDR1 is LNHDA and CDR2 SQIVND (reference sequence). CDR3 size: 15 residues. V trimming: 5 bases; J trimming: 5 bases; junction bases outside the gene matches: 9. CDR3 bases: TGTGCCAGTAGTCCCCAGTTGCGGGGGGGGGAGACCCAGTACTTC. As protein: CASSPQLRGGETQYF.